The sequence of this T cell receptor (beta chain) was determined in a study of T-cell memory formation after mild COVID-19. Findings and caveats of the study: A second wave of clones peaked on day 37, and their SARS-CoV-2 specificity went unconfirmed. Clones contracting day 15 to 85 were balanced CD4/CD8; later expanders leaned CD4+.

Trimming took 6 bases from V and 3 from J, leaving 15 bases between them. The CDR3 length is 15 residues. Germline V gives CDR1 MNHNY, CDR2 SVGAGI (reference sequence). Using its own MiXCR run on the 5' RACE reads, TCRdb lists one record per CDR3 protein. The sample consists of 400,000 to 450,000 distinct CDR3 sequences, 15% to 20% of them appearing once. In the case of this clonotype: No antigen is known for it.

V gene TRBV6-6 combines with J gene TRBJ1-5; D is unresolved. Sequenced material: PBMCs or a T cell subset sorted from them (not recorded which). The receptor was derived from a man aged 18 to 30 who had mild COVID-19 (a few samples of this study predate the infection). Cell type and time point are not known. In nucleotides, the CDR3 is TGTGCCAGCAGGCGGGTTGGGCAGGTCAATCAGCCCCAGCATTTT. Protein: CASRRVGQVNQPQHF.